This TCR beta chain originates from a study of T cells in localized non-small cell lung cancer. Assay: immunoSEQ multiplex PCR; the TCRdb copy retains only in-frame clones and omits some. The data show tens of thousands of clones, with approximately 82% seen just once and roughly 21% held by the top ten. Findings and limits, study-wide: Uninvolved adjacent lung showed higher T cell clonality than tumor.

Concerning this clone: The target antigen is unknown.

This CDR3 is built from 14 residues. Per the germline V gene, CDR1 is SGHRS and CDR2 is YFSETQ. The V and J ends lost 3 bases and 4 bases respectively, with 13 bases between them. The sequence derives from an older female donor with stage II squamous cell lung carcinoma. The chain has TRBV5-1 and TRBJ1-2; perhaps TRBD1 as D (6 bases). The sequencing used peripheral blood, collected before any cancer treatment. This CDR3 reads CASSSSQGSYGYTF. The CDR3 DNA is TGCGCCAGCAGCTCGTCCCAGGGGAGCTATGGCTACACCTTC.